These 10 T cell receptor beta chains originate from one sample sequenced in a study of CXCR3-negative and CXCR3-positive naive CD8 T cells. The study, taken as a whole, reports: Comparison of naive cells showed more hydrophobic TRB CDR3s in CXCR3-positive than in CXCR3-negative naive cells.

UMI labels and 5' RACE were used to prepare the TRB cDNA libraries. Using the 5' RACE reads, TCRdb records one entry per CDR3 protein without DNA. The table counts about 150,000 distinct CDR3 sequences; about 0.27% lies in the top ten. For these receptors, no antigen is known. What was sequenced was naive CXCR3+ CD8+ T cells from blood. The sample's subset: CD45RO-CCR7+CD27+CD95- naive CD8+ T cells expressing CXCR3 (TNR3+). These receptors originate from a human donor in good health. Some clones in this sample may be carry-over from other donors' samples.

The CDR3: CASSQEGRTQETQYF. The chain carries TRBV4-1 and TRBJ2-5; there is no DNA to check the TCRdb D call of TRBD1. Germline V gene sequence: CDR1 MGHRA, CDR2 YSYEKL. This CDR3 is built from 15 residues.

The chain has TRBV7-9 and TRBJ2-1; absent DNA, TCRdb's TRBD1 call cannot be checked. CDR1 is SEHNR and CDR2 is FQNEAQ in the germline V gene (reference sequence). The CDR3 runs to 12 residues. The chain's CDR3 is CASSQGLDEQFF.

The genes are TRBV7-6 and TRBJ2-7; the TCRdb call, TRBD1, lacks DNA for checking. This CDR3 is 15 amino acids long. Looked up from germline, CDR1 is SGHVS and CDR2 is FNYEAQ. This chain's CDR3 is CASSPRHGTDYEQYF.

The CDR3 loop is CASRSLPGTFLAGGSDTQYF. The rearrangement uses TRBV4-1 and TRBJ2-3; as DNA is missing, the TRBD2 call by TCRdb cannot be tested. Germline V gives CDR1 MGHRA, CDR2 YSYEKL. This CDR3 is built from 20 residues.

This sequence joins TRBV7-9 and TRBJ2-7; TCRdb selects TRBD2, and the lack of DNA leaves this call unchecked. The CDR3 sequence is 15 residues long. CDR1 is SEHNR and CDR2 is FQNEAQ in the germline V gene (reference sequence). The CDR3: CASSFKASGSNEQYF.

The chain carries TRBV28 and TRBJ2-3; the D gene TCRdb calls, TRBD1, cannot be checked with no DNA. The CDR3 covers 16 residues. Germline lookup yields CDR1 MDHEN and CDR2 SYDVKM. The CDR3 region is CASSLLSNGHLDTQYF.

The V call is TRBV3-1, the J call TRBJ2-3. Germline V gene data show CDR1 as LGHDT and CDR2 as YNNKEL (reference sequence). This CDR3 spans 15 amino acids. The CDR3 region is CASSHKNSLTDTQYF.

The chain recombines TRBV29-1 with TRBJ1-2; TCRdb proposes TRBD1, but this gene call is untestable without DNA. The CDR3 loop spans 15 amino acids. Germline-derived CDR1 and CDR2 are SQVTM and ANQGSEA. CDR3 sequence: CSVEVGVADFYGYTF.

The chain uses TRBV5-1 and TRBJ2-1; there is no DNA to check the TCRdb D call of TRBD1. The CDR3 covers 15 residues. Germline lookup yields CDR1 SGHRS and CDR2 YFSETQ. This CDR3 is CASSLEGSTYNEQFF. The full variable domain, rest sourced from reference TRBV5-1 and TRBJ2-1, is KAGVTQTPRYLIKTRGQQVTLSCSPISGHRSVSWYQQTPGQGLQFLFEYFSETQRNKGNFPGRFSGRQFSNSRSEMNVSTLELGDSALYLCASSLEGSTYNEQFFGPGTRLTVL.

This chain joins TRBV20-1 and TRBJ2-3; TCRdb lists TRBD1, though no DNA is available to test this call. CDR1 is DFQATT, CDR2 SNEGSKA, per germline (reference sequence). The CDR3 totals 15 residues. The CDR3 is CSARDETDNTDTQYF.